A single sample is the source of the 17 T cell receptor beta chains below, sequenced in a study of T-cell reconstitution after alpha-beta-depleted transplantation in children. Preparation of the TCRbeta library was carried out with unique molecular identifiers. MiXCR was run by TCRdb on the PCR reads, yielding one entry per CDR3 protein. The sample holds 90,000 to 130,000 distinct CDR3 sequences; almost 6.5% are singletons and the top ten take more than 20%. Sequenced here: PBMCs, mostly from graft donor cells, sampled 360 days after TCRalphabeta/CD19-depleted stem cell transplant. The receptors stem from a male patient between 2 and 15 years old who had a stem cell transplant for acute lymphoblastic leukemia, so the T cells may come from the graft donor.

This clonotype was recorded at least ten times. The chain links TRBV20-1 to TRBJ2-1; 13 bases align to TRBD2. CDR1 is DFQATT and CDR2 is SNEGSKA in the germline V gene (reference sequence). CDR3 length equals 15 residues. With V trimmed by 6 bases and J by 3 bases, 5 bases remained unmatched. The CDR3 DNA reads TGCAGTGCGCCGGGACTAGCGGGACTCTACAATGAGCAGTTCTTC. The encoded protein is CSAPGLAGLYNEQFF.

This clonotype appeared a few times. The V and J genes are TRBV24-1 and TRBJ1-3; 7 nucleotides agree with TRBD1. The CDR3 covers 15 residues. The V gene end was trimmed by 4 bases and the J gene end by 2 bases; junction bases not matched to a gene: 4. CDR1 is KGHDR and CDR2 is SFDVKD in the germline V gene. The CDR3 is CATSDQTGPGNTIYF. The DNA for the CDR3 is TGTGCCACCAGTGACCAGACAGGGCCTGGAAACACCATATATTTT.

Concerning this clonotype: Germline is not matched at one junction end, which may reflect a read error. The J gene is TRBJ2-3, the V gene TRBV10-1, with D unclear. The germline gives CDR1 WNHNN, CDR2 SYGVQD (reference sequence). This CDR3 region has 14 residues. The DNA of the CDR3 is TGCGCCAGCAGTGACCTGGCCTACACAGATACGCAGTACTTT. This encodes CASSDLAYTDTQYF.

This clonotype was detected many times. The gene calls are TRBV11-2 and TRBJ2-1; the match to TRBD2 covers 8 bases. Germline values: CDR1 SGHAT, CDR2 FQNNGV. The CDR3 extends over 15 amino acids. V gave up 3 bases and J gave up 6 bases; unmatched junction bases: 7. The CDR3 here is CASSFKAGESNEQFF. CDR3 bases: TGTGCCAGCAGCTTCAAAGCGGGAGAGAGCAATGAGCAGTTCTTC.

Notes on this clonotype: At one end, the junction sequence differs from germline, possibly due to a read error. The chain employs TRBV12-3 or TRBV12-4 and TRBJ2-3, with 10 bases lining up with TRBD2. CDR3 size: 19 residues. For the CDR3, the DNA is TGTGCCATCAGTTCGGCGGAGGCTAGCGGGAGTATTAGCACAGATACGCAGTATTTT. This gives the protein CAISSAEASGSISTDTQYF.

This clonotype was recorded at least ten times. This chain uses TRBV12-3 or TRBV12-4 with TRBJ1-2; 7 nucleotides match TRBD1. With V trimmed by 2 bases and J by 2 bases, 8 bases remained unmatched. The CDR3 extends over 16 amino acids. Here the CDR3 reads CASSLRASGGNYGYTF. The CDR3 region has the DNA TGTGCCAGCAGTTTAAGGGCGTCAGGGGGGAACTATGGCTACACCTTC.

This clonotype was observed a few times. The chain uses TRBV7-9 and TRBJ1-4; D call uncertain. The CDR3 covers 15 residues. Germline V lookup: CDR1 SEHNR, CDR2 FQNEAQ (reference sequence). V lost 5 bases, J lost 5 bases, and 15 bases lay in between. The CDR3 region has the DNA TGTGCCAGCAGCCTCAGCCCGACCCTGAATGAAAAACTGTTTTTT. Protein sequence: CASSLSPTLNEKLFF.

The chain carries TRBV7-6 and TRBJ2-7; maybe TRBD1 (6 bases). V dropped 4 bases and J dropped 2 bases, with 12 bases sitting between them. The CDR3 length is 14 residues. Germline CDR1 is SGHVS and CDR2 is FNYEAQ. The CDR3 nucleotides read TGTGCCAGCAGCTCCGGGACACTAACCTACGAGCAGTACTTC. Translation gives CASSSGTLTYEQYF.

This clonotype appeared a few times. The chain recombines TRBV20-1 with TRBJ1-5; tentative D call: TRBD1 (6 bases). Germline lookup yields CDR1 DFQATT and CDR2 SNEGSKA (reference sequence). Trimming removed 6 bases at V and 4 bases at J, with 19 bases between. This CDR3 has 15 amino acids. CDR3 loop: CSALRTARGNQPQHF. As DNA, the CDR3 is TGCAGTGCCCTGAGGACAGCACGGGGGAATCAGCCCCAGCATTTT.

The gene calls are TRBV6-5 and TRBJ1-6; 7 positions agree with TRBD1. V gave up 0 bases and J gave up 7 bases; unmatched junction bases: 9. The germline V gene has CDR1 MNHEY and CDR2 SVGAGI. There are 17 residues in the CDR3. CDR3 in amino acids: CASSYSYRQGSNSPLHF. In DNA form, the CDR3 reads TGTGCCAGCAGTTACTCCTACCGACAGGGCTCGAATTCACCCCTCCACTTT.

A note on this clonotype: Possible read error: a much larger clone is one base away. This sequence joins TRBV5-1 and TRBJ2-7, with unresolved D. This CDR3 comprises 14 residues. Per the germline V gene, CDR1 is SGHRS and CDR2 is YFSETQ. Trimming cost V 1 base and J 3 bases, with 11 bases left between them. In DNA, the CDR3 is TGCGCCAGCAGCTTGATGGGCCATAACTACGAGCAGTACTTC. Amino acid sequence: CASSLMGHNYEQYF.

This clonotype appeared a few times. The genes are TRBV6-4 and TRBJ2-7, with 12 bases lining up with TRBD2. V lost 0 bases and J lost 6; bases outside the gene matches: 12. CDR1 is MRHNA and CDR2 is SNTAGT in the germline V gene. The CDR3 covers 18 residues. CDR3 region: CASSDSYPSGRVRCEQYF. CDR3 DNA: TGTGCCAGCAGTGACTCGTACCCTAGCGGGAGGGTGCGATGCGAGCAGTACTTC.

V and J are TRBV28 and TRBJ2-5, with 9 bases aligning to TRBD1. Germline CDR1 is MDHEN and CDR2 is SYDVKM. The V and J ends lost 8 bases and 5 bases, in that order; junction bases with no gene match: 15. There are 16 residues in the CDR3. The CDR3 DNA reads TGTGCCAGCCGATGGGGAGGACAGGGGATTTCGGAGACCCAGTACTTC. Translation: CASRWGGQGISETQYF.

In its sample, this clonotype was seen many times. The chain couples TRBV28 to TRBJ2-1; D could derive from TRBD1 or TRBD2 (5 bases each). The length of the CDR3 is 14 residues. The germline V gene encodes CDR1 MDHEN and CDR2 SYDVKM. V lost 3 bases to trimming and J lost 6 bases, with 12 bases between them. In nucleotides, the CDR3 is TGTGCCAGCAGTTTTAGGGGACCAGCCAATGAGCAGTTCTTC. Its protein is CASSFRGPANEQFF. The full variable domain, in which reference TRBV28 and TRBJ2-1 provide the parts outside the CDR3, is DVKVTQSSRYLVKRTGEKVFLECVQDMDHENMFWYRQDPGLGLRLIYFSYDVKMKEKGDIPEGYSVSREKKERFSLILESASTNQTSMYLCASSFRGPANEQFFGPGTRLTVL.

This clonotype showed up many times. The chain uses TRBV20-1 and TRBJ1-4; 7 positions agree with TRBD1. The CDR3 covers 13 residues. V lost 5 bases and J lost 7; bases outside the gene matches: 7. Looked up from germline, CDR1 is DFQATT and CDR2 is SNEGSKA (reference sequence). As DNA, the CDR3 is TGCAGTGCTCAACAGGGGAAGGCTGAAAAACTGTTTTTT. Its protein product is CSAQQGKAEKLFF.

The chain employs TRBV27 and TRBJ2-7; the D gene is possibly TRBD2 (5 bases). The CDR3 consists of 14 residues. Germline V lookup: CDR1 MNHEY, CDR2 SMNVEV (reference sequence). Trimming took off 5 bases at V and 2 bases at J, with 13 bases between the two ends. DNA for the CDR3: TGTGCCAGCAGTATCGTGGAGGCCGCCTACGAGCAGTACTTC. Translating gives CASSIVEAAYEQYF.

This clonotype was seen at least ten times. CDR3 sequence (DNA): TGTGCCACCAGCCCGCGAGCGATCCAAGAGACCCAGTACTTC. This sequence encodes CATSPRAIQETQYF. This chain links TRBV15 with TRBJ2-5, with D hard to call. CDR1 is LNHNV and CDR2 is YYDKDF in the germline V gene (reference sequence). V shed 5 bases and J shed 1 base, with 11 bases lying between them. The CDR3 is 14 amino acids.